The 28 T cell receptor beta chains below were found in one sample sequenced in a study of Ad26.COV2.S vaccination and SARS-CoV-2 variants. The sample's treatment: some 20 received Ad26.COV2.S at low or high dose, single or two shots; about 5 received placebo; per-sample allocation not given. Sampling occurred on day 63 after the first vaccine or placebo injection. Here immunoSEQ multiplex PCR was the method, and the copy in TCRdb shows in-frame clones only, minus some. This sample has 300,000 to 350,000 clones, with approximately 90% found just once. The sequenced sample was peripheral blood, obtained in a trial of Ad26.COV2.S vaccine versus placebo. These receptor sequences come from a person between 18 and 65 years old who received the Ad26.COV2.S COVID-19 vaccine or a placebo.

This chain uses TRBV2 with TRBJ2-3, with 8 bases fitting TRBD2. Losses at the gene ends were 5 bases for V and 2 bases for J; bases not matched to a gene: 12. CDR1 and CDR2 from the germline V gene are SNHLY and FYNNEI. The CDR3 sequence is 17 residues long. CDR3 in amino acids: CASSSGTRRLLTDTQYF. In DNA, the CDR3 is TGTGCCAGCAGTTCCGGGACTAGAAGACTTCTCACAGATACGCAGTATTTT.

The chain couples TRBV6-2 or TRBV6-3 to TRBJ2-1, with 7 bases lining up with TRBD2. Germline CDR1 is MNHEY and CDR2 is SVGEGT. This CDR3 is 17 amino acids long. With V trimmed by 6 bases and J by 4 bases, 15 bases remained unmatched. The CDR3 coding sequence is TGTGCCAGCAGCCCTCGTAAGACGGGGGGATTTTACAATGAGCAGTTCTTC. It translates to CASSPRKTGGFYNEQFF.

The CDR3 sequence is CASSVGSTNYGYTF. CDR3 in DNA: TGTGCCAGCAGCGTAGGGAGCACGAACTATGGCTACACCTTC. The J gene is TRBJ1-2, the V gene TRBV9; D not certain. Germline-derived CDR1 and CDR2 are SGDLS and YYNGEE. This CDR3 is 14 amino acids long. Trimming removed 0 bases at V and 2 bases at J, with 8 bases between. Complete variable domain (other parts from reference TRBV9 and TRBJ1-2): DSGVTQTPKHLITATGQRVTLRCSPRSGDLSVYWYQQSLDQGLQFLIQYYNGEERAKGNILERFSAQQFPDLHSELNLSSLELGDSALYFCASSVGSTNYGYTFGSGTRLTVV.

The rearrangement links TRBV5-4 to TRBJ1-1; no clear D. There are 13 residues in the CDR3. Trimming took off 0 bases at V and 5 bases at J, with 8 bases between the two ends. Germline V lookup: CDR1 SGHNT, CDR2 YYREEE (reference sequence). The DNA for the CDR3 is TGTGCCAGCAGCTTGGCCGTGGGAACTGAAGCTTTCTTT. The encoded protein is CASSLAVGTEAFF.

The chain uses TRBV24-1 and TRBJ2-3, with 9 bases identical to TRBD1. The CDR3 consists of 16 residues. Germline V gives CDR1 KGHDR, CDR2 SFDVKD. V shed 3 bases, J shed 3 bases, and the junction held 6 bases outside the gene matches. The CDR3 DNA reads as TGTGCCACCAGTGATGTGGGACAGGGAGGGACAGATACGCAGTATTTT. Translation gives CATSDVGQGGTDTQYF.

The rearrangement links TRBV4-1 to TRBJ1-2; D is ambiguous. V was shortened by 1 base and J by 2 bases, with 8 bases between the two germline ends. Germline V gene data show CDR1 as MGHRA and CDR2 as YSYEKL. CDR3 length equals 14 residues. CDR3 sequence: CASSQVERNYGYTF. In nucleotides, the CDR3 is TGCGCCAGCAGCCAAGTGGAGCGGAACTATGGCTACACCTTC.

This chain links TRBV30 with TRBJ1-1; D possibly corresponds to TRBD1 (5 bases). Trimming left V 1 base short and J 2 bases short, with 14 bases between. The CDR3 sequence is 15 residues long. Germline assignment: CDR1 GTSNPN and CDR2 SVGIG (reference sequence). CDR3 sequence: CAWSARGGKNTEAFF. In DNA form, the CDR3 reads TGTGCCTGGAGTGCTAGGGGAGGGAAAAACACTGAAGCTTTCTTT.

This clone is a singleton in its sample. CDR3 nucleotides: TGTGCCAGCAGCTTAGTTGCGAGCACCGGGGAGCTGTTTTTT. This codes for CASSLVASTGELFF. The chain employs TRBV7-2 and TRBJ2-2; D not resolved. This CDR3 has 14 residues. Germline lookup yields CDR1 SGHTA and CDR2 FQGNSA. The V gene lost 1 base and the J gene lost 4 bases, with 7 bases spanning the gap.

This clone was seen only a few times. The rearrangement joins TRBV3-1 (or the pseudogene TRBV3-2) to TRBJ2-7; the match to TRBD1 covers 7 bases. The CDR3 extends over 16 amino acids. V shed 5 bases and J 3 bases; nucleotides not matched to a gene: 13. Germline loops: CDR1 LGHDT, CDR2 YNNKEL (reference sequence). DNA for the CDR3: TGTGCCAGCAGCTCACATCCGGGACAGCTTTACTACGAGCAGTACTTC. It encodes CASSSHPGQLYYEQYF.

The genes are TRBV28 and TRBJ1-1; 7 nucleotides agree with TRBD1. Germline V gene lookup returns CDR1 MDHEN and CDR2 SYDVKM. The CDR3 is 15 amino acids. J gave up 3 bases and V 6 bases, and 10 bases lay outside the gene matches. The CDR3 bases are TGTGCCAGCAGGCCGCAGTCGGACAGGCACACTGAAGCTTTCTTT. This sequence encodes CASRPQSDRHTEAFF.

The V and J genes are TRBV25-1 and TRBJ2-1, with D perhaps TRBD1 or TRBD2 (5 bases each). Per the germline V gene, CDR1 is MGHDK and CDR2 is SYGVNS. Deletions cut 3 bases from V and 5 bases from J, with 8 bases between. This CDR3 contains 13 residues. The CDR3 nucleotides read TGTGCCAGCAGTGATCGGGGCGACAATGAGCAGTTCTTC. It encodes CASSDRGDNEQFF. Looking up the rest from reference TRBV25-1 and TRBJ2-1 gives the full variable domain: EADIYQTPRYLVIGTGKKITLECSQTMGHDKMYWYQQDPGMELHLIHYSYGVNSTEKGDLSSESTVSRIRTEHFPLTLESARPSHTSQYLCASSDRGDNEQFFGPGTRLTVL.

The rearrangement links TRBV7-9 to TRBJ2-5; no reliable D call. The germline V and J ends were trimmed by 0 bases and 2 bases, with 4 bases remaining between them. The germline V gene has CDR1 SEHNR and CDR2 FQNEAQ (reference sequence). The CDR3 extends over 13 amino acids. The CDR3 bases are TGTGCCAGCAGCTTAGCCGTACAAGAGACCCAGTACTTC. As protein: CASSLAVQETQYF.

V usage is TRBV7-9 and J usage is TRBJ2-3; TRBD2 is a possible D gene (6 bases). V was pared by 5 bases and J by 1 base, with 16 bases between. The CDR3 is 16 amino acids. CDR1 and CDR2 from the germline V gene are SEHNR and FQNEAQ (reference sequence). The CDR3 protein is CASSTRTIPRTDTQYF. In DNA form, the CDR3 reads TGTGCCAGCAGCACAAGGACTATACCGCGCACAGATACGCAGTATTTT.

The chain links TRBV11-1 to TRBJ2-2; TRBD2 might be the D (5 bases). V lost 6 bases to trimming and J lost 3 bases, with 14 bases between them. This CDR3 contains 15 residues. Germline V lookup: CDR1 SGHAT, CDR2 FQDESV (reference sequence). CDR3 loop: CASRGWKEDTGELFF. The CDR3 region has the DNA TGTGCCAGCAGGGGCTGGAAGGAGGACACCGGGGAGCTGTTTTTT.

V is TRBV4-3 and J is TRBJ1-1; D is ambiguous. V was trimmed by 4 bases and J by 0 bases, leaving 6 bases between them. The germline V gene has CDR1 LGHNA and CDR2 YSLEER. There are 13 residues in the CDR3. DNA of the CDR3: TGCGCCAGCAGCCCCCAGATGAACACTGAAGCTTTCTTT. This codes for CASSPQMNTEAFF.

In its sample, this clone was seen a few times. This chain uses TRBV5-4 with TRBJ1-3, with D possibly matching TRBD1 (6 bases). Trimming left V 6 bases short and J 0 bases short, with 10 bases between. The length of the CDR3 is 14 residues. The germline CDR1 and CDR2 sequences are SGHNT and YYREEE (reference sequence). CDR3 sequence (DNA): TGTGCCAGCAACATACAGGGCTCTGGAAACACCATATATTTT. As protein: CASNIQGSGNTIYF.

The chain has TRBV6-6 and TRBJ1-2, with D maybe TRBD1 (6 bases). The V gene's germline CDR1 is MNHNY and CDR2 SVGAGI (reference sequence). Trimming removed 2 bases from V and 5 bases from J, with 15 bases in between. The CDR3 covers 15 residues. The CDR3 coding sequence is TGTGCCAGCAGTTACCCCGGCACAGGGTCTTATGGCTACACCTTC. It encodes CASSYPGTGSYGYTF.

The rearrangement links TRBV28 to TRBJ2-2; D ambiguous. CDR3 length: 15 residues. Germline CDR1 and CDR2: MDHEN and SYDVKM. The germline V and J ends were trimmed by 3 bases and 2 bases, with 10 bases remaining between them. CDR3 in amino acids: CASSLSQFNTGELFF. Here the CDR3 DNA reads TGTGCCAGCAGTTTGAGTCAGTTTAACACCGGGGAGCTGTTTTTT.

CDR3: CASSQDRQTGAYEQYF. The CDR3 DNA reads as TGTGCCAGCAGCCAAGACCGACAGACCGGGGCCTACGAGCAGTACTTC. The chain combines TRBV3-1 (or the pseudogene TRBV3-2) with TRBJ2-7; tentatively, D is TRBD1 or TRBD2 (5 bases each). There are 16 residues in the CDR3. Germline CDR1 reads LGHDT; CDR2 reads YNNKEL (reference sequence). V gave up 0 bases and J gave up 2 bases, with 14 bases separating them.

This chain links TRBV3-1 (or the pseudogene TRBV3-2) with TRBJ1-2; perhaps TRBD1 as D (5 bases). CDR3 size: 15 residues. The V gene lost 4 bases and the J gene lost 5 bases, with 17 bases spanning the gap. Germline V CDR1 and CDR2: LGHDT, YNNKEL (reference sequence). DNA for the CDR3: TGTGCCAGCAGCCGCAGGAGGGACGGCGATTATGGCTACACCTTC. Its protein product is CASSRRRDGDYGYTF.

Written as DNA, the CDR3 is TGTGCCAGCAGCGCGGACCGGTCCTACGAGCAGTACTTC. It encodes CASSADRSYEQYF. This chain joins TRBV7-2 and TRBJ2-7, with D uncertain. V was shortened by 5 bases and J by 1 base, with 9 bases between the two germline ends. The CDR3 totals 13 residues. In germline, CDR1 is SGHTA, CDR2 FQGNSA.

This chain joins TRBV15 and TRBJ2-2; either TRBD1 or TRBD2 may fit D (5 bases each). V gave up 5 bases and J gave up 1 base, with 14 bases separating them. This CDR3 spans 16 amino acids. CDR1 is LNHNV, CDR2 YYDKDF, per germline (reference sequence). The CDR3 is CATSLGTQQNTGELFF. The CDR3 region has the DNA TGTGCCACCAGCCTCGGGACCCAACAGAACACCGGGGAGCTGTTTTTT.

The chain links TRBV10-1 to TRBJ1-1; TRBD1 is a possible D gene (6 bases). The CDR3 is made up of 15 amino acids. V was pared by 5 bases and J by 1 base, with 14 bases between. The germline CDR1 and CDR2 sequences are WNHNN and SYGVQD (reference sequence). The CDR3 here is CASSRGQGPNTEAFF. The CDR3, as DNA: TGCGCCAGCAGTCGGGGCCAGGGGCCGAACACTGAAGCTTTCTTT.

The genes are TRBV4-2 and TRBJ1-3; D unresolved. CDR3 length: 15 amino acids. Germline V gene lookup returns CDR1 LGHNA and CDR2 YNFKEQ. The V end lost 2 bases, the J end lost 2 bases, and 10 bases lay between the germline ends. The CDR3 DNA follows: TGTGCCAGCAGCCAACCCGGGTCAACTGGAAACACCATATATTTT. Translation: CASSQPGSTGNTIYF.

The chain joins TRBV5-1 to TRBJ2-7; D possibly corresponds to TRBD1 (6 bases). Germline V lookup: CDR1 SGHRS, CDR2 YFSETQ. The CDR3 is 14 amino acids. V was trimmed by 4 bases and J by 2 bases, leaving 13 bases between them. CDR3 DNA sequence: TGCGCCAGCAGCGCTCGGACAGCGACCTACGAGCAGTACTTC. Translated, it gives CASSARTATYEQYF.

The V gene is TRBV4-2, the J gene TRBJ2-5; 7 positions match TRBD1. V trimming: 1 base; J trimming: 4 bases; junction bases outside the gene matches: 6. Germline CDR1 LGHNA, CDR2 YNFKEQ. This CDR3 region has 15 residues. The CDR3 DNA reads as TGTGCCAGCAGCCAAGGGTCAGGGGGACCAGAGACCCAGTACTTC. It codes for CASSQGSGGPETQYF.

The J gene is TRBJ1-1, the V gene TRBV5-8; D unresolved. This CDR3 contains 13 residues. Germline CDR1 and CDR2: SGHTS and YDEGEE. Between the trimmed V and J ends, which lost 2 bases and 3 bases, there was a span of 8 bases. The CDR3 DNA reads as TGTGCCAGCAGCTTAGCCGAGGACACTGAAGCTTTCTTT. This gives the protein CASSLAEDTEAFF.

The chain is built from TRBV4-2 and TRBJ2-3; 15 positions agree with TRBD2. This CDR3 region has 20 residues. Germline loops: CDR1 LGHNA, CDR2 YNFKEQ. V shed 0 bases and J 6 bases; nucleotides not matched to a gene: 13. CDR3 amino acids: CASSQDFLGLAGGWGDTQYF. The CDR3 nucleotides read TGTGCCAGCAGCCAAGATTTTTTGGGACTAGCGGGAGGTTGGGGCGATACGCAGTATTTT.